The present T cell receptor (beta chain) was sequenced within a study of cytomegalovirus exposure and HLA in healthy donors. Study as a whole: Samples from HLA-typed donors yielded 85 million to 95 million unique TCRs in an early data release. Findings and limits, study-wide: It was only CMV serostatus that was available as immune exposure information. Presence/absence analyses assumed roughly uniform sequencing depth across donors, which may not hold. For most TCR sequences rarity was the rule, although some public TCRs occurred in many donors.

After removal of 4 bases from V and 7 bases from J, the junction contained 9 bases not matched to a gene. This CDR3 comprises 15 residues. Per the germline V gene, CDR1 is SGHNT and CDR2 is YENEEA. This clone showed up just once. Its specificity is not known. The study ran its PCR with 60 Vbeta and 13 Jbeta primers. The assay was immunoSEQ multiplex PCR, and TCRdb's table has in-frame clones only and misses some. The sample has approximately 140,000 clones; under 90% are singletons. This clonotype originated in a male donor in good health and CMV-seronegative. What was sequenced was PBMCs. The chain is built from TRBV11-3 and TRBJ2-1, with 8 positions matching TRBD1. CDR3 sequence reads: CASSSRGQARNEQFF. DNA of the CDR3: TGTGCCAGCAGCTCCAGGGGACAGGCTAGGAATGAGCAGTTCTTC. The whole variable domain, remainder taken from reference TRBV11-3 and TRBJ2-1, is EAGVVQSPRYKIIEKKQPVAFWCNPISGHNTLYWYLQNLGQGPELLIRYENEEAVDDSQLPKDRFSAERLKGVDSTLKIQPAELGDSAVYLCASSSRGQARNEQFFGPGTRLTVL.